This T cell receptor beta chain was observed in a study of identical twins. This clonotype has just a few counts. One junction end does not reproduce the germline sequence, and a read error may be involved. CDR1 and CDR2 from the germline V gene are MNHNS and SASEGT. The CDR3 is 13 residues long. Each CDR3 protein gets one entry after TCRdb re-called the 5' RACE reads with MiXCR. The sample carries about 470,000 distinct CDR3 sequences, roughly a quarter recorded once. These data are also associated with another study on T cells expressing NK-cell markers.

The receptor was derived from a young woman in good health. The material sequenced was CD4+ T cells sorted from blood. The chain joins TRBV6-1 to TRBJ2-7, with D possibly TRBD2 on 5 matching bases. The CDR3 DNA reads as TGTGCCAGCACCCCGTTTACCGGGGATCCCCCTCTCTTC. Amino acids: CASTPFTGDPPLF.